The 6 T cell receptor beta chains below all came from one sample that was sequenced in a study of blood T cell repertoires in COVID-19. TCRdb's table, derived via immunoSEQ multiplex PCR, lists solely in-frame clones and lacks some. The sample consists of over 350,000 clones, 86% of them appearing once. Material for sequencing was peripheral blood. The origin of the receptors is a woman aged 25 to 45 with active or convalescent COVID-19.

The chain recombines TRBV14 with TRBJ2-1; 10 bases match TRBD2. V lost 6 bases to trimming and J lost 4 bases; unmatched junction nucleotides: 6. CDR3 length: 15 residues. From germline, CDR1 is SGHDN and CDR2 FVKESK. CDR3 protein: CASSQIAGGYNEQFF. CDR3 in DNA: TGTGCCAGCAGTCAAATAGCGGGAGGTTACAATGAGCAGTTCTTC.

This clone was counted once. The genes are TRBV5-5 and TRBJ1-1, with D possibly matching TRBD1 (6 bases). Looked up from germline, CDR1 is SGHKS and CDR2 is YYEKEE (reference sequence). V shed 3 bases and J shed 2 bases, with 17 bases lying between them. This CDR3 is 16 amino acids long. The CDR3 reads CASSSDPQGFNTEAFF. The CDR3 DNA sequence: TGTGCCAGCAGCTCTGATCCACAGGGTTTCAACACTGAAGCTTTCTTT.

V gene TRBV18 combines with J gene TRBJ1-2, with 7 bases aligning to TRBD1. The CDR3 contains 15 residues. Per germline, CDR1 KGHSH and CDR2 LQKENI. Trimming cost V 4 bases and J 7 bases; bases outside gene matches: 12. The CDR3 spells CASSLPGQRSGGYTF. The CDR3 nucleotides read TGTGCCAGCTCACTGCCGGGACAGCGATCGGGTGGCTACACCTTC.

The CDR3 nucleotides read TGTGCCAGCAGCATGGGACGGGGGGCCTACGAGCAGTACTTC. It codes for CASSMGRGAYEQYF. This chain connects TRBV11-2 to TRBJ2-7; 7 nucleotides line up with TRBD2. Losses at the gene ends were 5 bases for V and 2 bases for J; bases not matched to a gene: 6. Per the germline V gene, CDR1 is SGHAT and CDR2 is FQNNGV. The CDR3 consists of 14 residues.

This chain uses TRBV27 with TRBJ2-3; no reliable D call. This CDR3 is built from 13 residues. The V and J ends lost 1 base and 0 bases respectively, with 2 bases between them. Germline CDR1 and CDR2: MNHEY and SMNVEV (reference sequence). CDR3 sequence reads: CASSLLSTDTQYF. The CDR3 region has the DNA TGTGCCAGCAGTTTATTAAGCACAGATACGCAGTATTTT.

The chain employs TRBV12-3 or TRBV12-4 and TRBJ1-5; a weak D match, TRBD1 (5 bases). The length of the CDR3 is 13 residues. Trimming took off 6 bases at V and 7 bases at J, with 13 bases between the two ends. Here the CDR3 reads CASRGEGSQPQHF. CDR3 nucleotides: TGTGCCAGCAGGGGGGAGGGTTCACAGCCCCAGCATTTT.